This T cell receptor (beta chain) comes out of a study of blood T cell repertoires in COVID-19. About the research overall: Samples taken during acute and convalescent COVID-19 were collected in the United States, Italy and Spain. T cells, B-cell-depleted T cells, or PBMCs provided the cDNA or gDNA that served as material.

Original processing methods: By means of reference gene primer amplification, nucleated cell counts were estimated. Sequenced by immunoSEQ multiplex PCR; TCRdb stores in-frame clones only, minus some. V, J and clone size were drawn from that table, and D and trimming were deduced from the DNA. In the table there are about 260,000 clones, around 90% of which are singletons. V dropped 0 bases and J dropped 7 bases, with 9 bases sitting between them. Germline-derived CDR1 and CDR2 are MRHNA and SNTAGT. This CDR3 has 13 amino acids. Sequenced: peripheral blood. The V call is TRBV6-4, the J call TRBJ1-2; D is possibly TRBD1 (5 bases). This clonotype originated in a woman between 40 and 55 years old with acute or convalescent COVID-19. Here the CDR3 reads CASSDSGEGGYTF. CDR3 nucleotides: TGTGCCAGCAGTGACTCAGGGGAGGGTGGCTACACCTTC.